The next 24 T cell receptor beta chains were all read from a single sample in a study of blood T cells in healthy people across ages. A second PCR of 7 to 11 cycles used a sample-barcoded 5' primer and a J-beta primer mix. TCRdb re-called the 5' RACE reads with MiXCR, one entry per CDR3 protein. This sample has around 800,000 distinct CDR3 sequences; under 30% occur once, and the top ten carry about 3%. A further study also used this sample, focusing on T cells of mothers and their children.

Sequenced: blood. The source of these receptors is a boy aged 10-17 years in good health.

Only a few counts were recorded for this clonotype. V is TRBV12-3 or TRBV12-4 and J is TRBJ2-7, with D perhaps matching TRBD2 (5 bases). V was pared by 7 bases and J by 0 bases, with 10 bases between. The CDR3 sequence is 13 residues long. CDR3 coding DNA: TGTGCCAGCACCCCGGGGTTCTCCTACGAGCAGTACTTC. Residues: CASTPGFSYEQYF.

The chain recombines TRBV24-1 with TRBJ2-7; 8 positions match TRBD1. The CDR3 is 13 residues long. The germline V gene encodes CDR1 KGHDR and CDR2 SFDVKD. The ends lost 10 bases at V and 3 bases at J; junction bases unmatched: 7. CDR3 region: CATRSGQGYEQYF. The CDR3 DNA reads TGTGCCACTAGGAGCGGACAGGGCTACGAGCAGTACTTC.

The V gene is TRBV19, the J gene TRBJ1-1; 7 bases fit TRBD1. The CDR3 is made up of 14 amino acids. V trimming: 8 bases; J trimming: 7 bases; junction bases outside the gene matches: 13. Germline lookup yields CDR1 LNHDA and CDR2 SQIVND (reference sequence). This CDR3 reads CASQDRADTYEAFF. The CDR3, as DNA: TGTGCCAGTCAAGACAGGGCGGACACTTATGAAGCTTTCTTT.

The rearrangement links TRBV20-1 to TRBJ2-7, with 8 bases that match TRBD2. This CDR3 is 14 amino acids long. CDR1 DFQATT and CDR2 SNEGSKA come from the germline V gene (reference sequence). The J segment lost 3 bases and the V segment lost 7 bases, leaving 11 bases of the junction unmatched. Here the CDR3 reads CSGSPGLGFYEQYF. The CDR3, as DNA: TGCAGTGGCTCCCCGGGACTAGGCTTCTACGAGCAGTACTTC.

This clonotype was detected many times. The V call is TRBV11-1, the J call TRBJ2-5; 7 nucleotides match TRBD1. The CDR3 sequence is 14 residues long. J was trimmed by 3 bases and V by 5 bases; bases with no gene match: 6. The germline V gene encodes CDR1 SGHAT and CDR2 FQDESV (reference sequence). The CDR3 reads CASSPGTAKETQYF. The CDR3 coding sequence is TGTGCCAGCAGCCCTGGGACAGCCAAAGAGACCCAGTACTTC.

The CDR3 spells CASSLSGLQPGNTIYF. CDR3 bases: TGTGCCAGCAGTTTATCGGGACTTCAACCTGGAAACACCATATATTTT. V and J are TRBV27 and TRBJ1-3; D perhaps matches TRBD1 (5 bases). V lost 0 bases, J lost 2 bases, and 11 bases lay in between. The length of the CDR3 is 16 residues. In germline, CDR1 is MNHEY, CDR2 SMNVEV (reference sequence).

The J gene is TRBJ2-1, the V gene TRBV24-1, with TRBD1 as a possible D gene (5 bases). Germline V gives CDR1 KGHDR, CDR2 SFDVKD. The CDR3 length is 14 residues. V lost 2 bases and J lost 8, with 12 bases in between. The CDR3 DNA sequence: TGTGCCACCAGTGATTCCAGGGTCGCCCATGAGCAGTTCTTC. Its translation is CATSDSRVAHEQFF.

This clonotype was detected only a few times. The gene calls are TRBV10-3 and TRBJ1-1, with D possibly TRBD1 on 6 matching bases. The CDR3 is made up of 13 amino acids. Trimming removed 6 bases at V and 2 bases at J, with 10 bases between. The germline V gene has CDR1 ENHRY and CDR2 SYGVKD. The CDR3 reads CAIRAGDNTEAFF. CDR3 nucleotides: TGTGCCATCAGGGCAGGGGATAACACTGAAGCTTTCTTT.

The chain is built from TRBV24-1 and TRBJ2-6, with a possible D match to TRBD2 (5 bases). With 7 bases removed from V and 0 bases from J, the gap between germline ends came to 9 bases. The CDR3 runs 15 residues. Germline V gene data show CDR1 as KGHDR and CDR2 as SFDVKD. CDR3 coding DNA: TGTGCCACCAGCCGGGGATTCTCTGGGGCCAACGTCCTGACTTTC. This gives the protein CATSRGFSGANVLTF.

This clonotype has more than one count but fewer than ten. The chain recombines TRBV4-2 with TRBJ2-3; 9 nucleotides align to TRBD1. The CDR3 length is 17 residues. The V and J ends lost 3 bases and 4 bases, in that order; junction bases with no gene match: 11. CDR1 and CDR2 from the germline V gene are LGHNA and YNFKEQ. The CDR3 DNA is TGTGCCAGCAGCCACGACCTTGGGACAGGGAGAGCAGATACGCAGTATTTT. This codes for CASSHDLGTGRADTQYF.

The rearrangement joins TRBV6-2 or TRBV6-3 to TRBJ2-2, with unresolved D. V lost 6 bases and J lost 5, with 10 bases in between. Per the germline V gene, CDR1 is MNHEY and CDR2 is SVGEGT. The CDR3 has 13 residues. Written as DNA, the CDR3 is TGTGCCAGCAGGAAAATCCAGACCGGGGAGCTGTTTTTT. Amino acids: CASRKIQTGELFF.

This chain's CDR3 is CASSQPDGGREKLFF. The CDR3 DNA is TGTGCCAGCTCACAACCCGACGGAGGAAGAGAAAAACTGTTTTTT. V usage is TRBV18 and J usage is TRBJ1-4; D uncertain. V lost 4 bases and J lost 8, with 17 bases in between. The germline V gene has CDR1 KGHSH and CDR2 LQKENI. There are 15 residues in the CDR3. Based on the CDR3 plus reference TRBV18 and TRBJ1-4, the full variable domain is NAGVMQNPRHLVRRRGQEARLRCSPMKGHSHVYWYRQLPEEGLKFMVYLQKENIIDESGMPKERFSAEFPKEGPSILRIQQVVRGDSAAYFCASSQPDGGREKLFFGSGTQLSVL.

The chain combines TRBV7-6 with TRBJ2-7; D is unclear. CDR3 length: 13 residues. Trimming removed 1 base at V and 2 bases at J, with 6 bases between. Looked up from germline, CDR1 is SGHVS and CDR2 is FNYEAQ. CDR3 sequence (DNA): TGTGCCAGCAGCTTAGAATGGACCTACGAGCAGTACTTC. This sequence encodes CASSLEWTYEQYF.

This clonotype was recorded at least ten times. The CDR3 coding sequence is TGTGCCAGCAGTCCACAGGGGGCCTATGGCTACACCTTC. Protein sequence: CASSPQGAYGYTF. The chain uses TRBV7-2 and TRBJ1-2; 9 nucleotides align to TRBD1. Trimming removed 6 bases from V and 4 bases from J; junction bases left unmatched: 3. CDR3 length: 13 residues. Germline V gene sequence: CDR1 SGHTA, CDR2 FQGNSA.

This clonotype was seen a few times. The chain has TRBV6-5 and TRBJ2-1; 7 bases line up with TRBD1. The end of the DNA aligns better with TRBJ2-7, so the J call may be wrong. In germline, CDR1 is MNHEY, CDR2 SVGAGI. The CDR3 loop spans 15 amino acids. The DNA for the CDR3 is TGTGCCAGCAGCCTATGGTCATCGACAGGGATCGAGCAGTACTTC. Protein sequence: CASSLWSSTGIEQYF.

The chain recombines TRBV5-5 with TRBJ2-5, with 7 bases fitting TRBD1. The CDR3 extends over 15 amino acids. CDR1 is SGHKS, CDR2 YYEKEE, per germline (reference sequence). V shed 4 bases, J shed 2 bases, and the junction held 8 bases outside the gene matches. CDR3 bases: TGTGCCAGCAGCCCTGCGACAGGGATGCAAGAGACCCAGTACTTC. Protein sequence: CASSPATGMQETQYF.

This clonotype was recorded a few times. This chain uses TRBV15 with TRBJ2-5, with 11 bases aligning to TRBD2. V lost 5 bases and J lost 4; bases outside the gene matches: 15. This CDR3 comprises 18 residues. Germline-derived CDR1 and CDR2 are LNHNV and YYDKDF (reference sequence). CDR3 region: CATSPRVVSGGAGETQYF. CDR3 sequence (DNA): TGTGCCACCAGCCCCCGGGTCGTTAGCGGGGGGGCTGGAGAGACCCAGTACTTC.

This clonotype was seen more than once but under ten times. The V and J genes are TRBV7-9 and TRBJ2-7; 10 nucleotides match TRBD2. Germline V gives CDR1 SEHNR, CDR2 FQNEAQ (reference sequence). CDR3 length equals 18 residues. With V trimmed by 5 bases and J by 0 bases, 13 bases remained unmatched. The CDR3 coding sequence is TGTGCCAGCAGCCCCCGCGGAGCGGGGGGGCAAAACTCCTACGAGCAGTACTTC. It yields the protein CASSPRGAGGQNSYEQYF.

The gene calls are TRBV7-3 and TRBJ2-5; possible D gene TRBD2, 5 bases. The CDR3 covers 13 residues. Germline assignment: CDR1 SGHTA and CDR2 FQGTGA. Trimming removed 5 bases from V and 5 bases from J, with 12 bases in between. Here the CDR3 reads CASSTGVGETQYF. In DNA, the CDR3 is TGTGCCAGCAGCACCGGGGTTGGGGAGACCCAGTACTTC.

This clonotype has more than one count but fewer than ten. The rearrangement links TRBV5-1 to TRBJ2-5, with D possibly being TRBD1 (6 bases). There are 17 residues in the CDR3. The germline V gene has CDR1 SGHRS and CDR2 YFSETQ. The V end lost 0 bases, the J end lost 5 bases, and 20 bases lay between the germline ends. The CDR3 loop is CASSLGGHRLLHETQYF. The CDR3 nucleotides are TGCGCCAGCAGCTTGGGGGGGCACCGCCTCTTGCACGAGACCCAGTACTTC.

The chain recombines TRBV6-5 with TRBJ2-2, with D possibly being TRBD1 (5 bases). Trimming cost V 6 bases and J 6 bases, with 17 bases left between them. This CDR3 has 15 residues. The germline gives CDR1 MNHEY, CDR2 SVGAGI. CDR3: CASSPGLRGAGELFF. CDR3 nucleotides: TGTGCCAGCAGCCCGGGCCTAAGGGGCGCCGGGGAGCTGTTTTTT.

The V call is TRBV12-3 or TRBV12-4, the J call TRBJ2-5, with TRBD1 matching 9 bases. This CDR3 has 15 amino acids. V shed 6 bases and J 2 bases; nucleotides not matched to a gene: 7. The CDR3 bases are TGTGCCAGCAGGCTCGGGACAGGGCAACAAGAGACCCAGTACTTC. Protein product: CASRLGTGQQETQYF.

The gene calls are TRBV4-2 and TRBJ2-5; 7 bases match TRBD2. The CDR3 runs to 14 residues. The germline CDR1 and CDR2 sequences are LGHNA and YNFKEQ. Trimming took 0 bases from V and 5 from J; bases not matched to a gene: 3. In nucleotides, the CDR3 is TGTGCCAGCAGCCAAGAAGAGGGAGGGGAGACCCAGTACTTC. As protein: CASSQEEGGETQYF.

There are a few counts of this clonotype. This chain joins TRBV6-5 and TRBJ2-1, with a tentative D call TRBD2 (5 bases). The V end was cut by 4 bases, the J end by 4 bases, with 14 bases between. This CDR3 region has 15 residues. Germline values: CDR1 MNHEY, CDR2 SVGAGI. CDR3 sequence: CASSFRGEGYNEQFF. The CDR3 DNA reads TGTGCCAGCAGTTTCCGGGGAGAAGGGTACAATGAGCAGTTCTTC.